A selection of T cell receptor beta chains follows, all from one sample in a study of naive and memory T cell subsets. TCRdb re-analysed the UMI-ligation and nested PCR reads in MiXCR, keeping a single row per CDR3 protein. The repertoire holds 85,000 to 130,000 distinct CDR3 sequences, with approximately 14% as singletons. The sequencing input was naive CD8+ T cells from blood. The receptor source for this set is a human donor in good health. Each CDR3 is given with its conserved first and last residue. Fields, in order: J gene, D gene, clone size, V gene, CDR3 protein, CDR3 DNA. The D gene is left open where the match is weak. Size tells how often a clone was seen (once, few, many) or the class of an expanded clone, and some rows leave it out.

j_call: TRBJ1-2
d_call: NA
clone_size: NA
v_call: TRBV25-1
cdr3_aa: CASSEFASNYGYTF
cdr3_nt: TGTGCCAGCAGTGAATTTGCCAGTAACTATGGCTACACCTTC

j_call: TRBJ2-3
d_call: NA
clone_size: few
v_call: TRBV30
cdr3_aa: CAWSTGTSSSTDTQYF
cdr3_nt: TGTGCCTGGAGCACCGGGACCTCCTCTAGCACAGATACGCAGTATTTT

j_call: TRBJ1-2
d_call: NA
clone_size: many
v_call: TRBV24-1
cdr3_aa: CATSDFYGYTF
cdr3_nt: TGTGCCACCAGTGATTTTTATGGCTACACCTTC

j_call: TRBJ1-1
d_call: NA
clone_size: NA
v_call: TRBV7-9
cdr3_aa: CASSLEVGQGNTEAFF
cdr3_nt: TGTGCCAGCAGCTTAGAGGTTGGGCAGGGGAACACTGAAGCTTTCTTT

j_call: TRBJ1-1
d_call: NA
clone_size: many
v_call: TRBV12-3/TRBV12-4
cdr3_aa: CASRDSSKTEAFF
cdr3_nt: TGTGCCAGCAGAGACAGCTCAAAAACTGAAGCTTTCTTT

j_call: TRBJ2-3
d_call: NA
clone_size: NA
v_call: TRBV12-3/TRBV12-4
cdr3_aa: CATSVGTDTQYF
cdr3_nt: TGTGCCACTAGCGTCGGCACAGATACGCAGTATTTT

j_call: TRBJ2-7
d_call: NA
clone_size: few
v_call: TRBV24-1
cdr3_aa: CATSSGGEQYF
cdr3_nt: TGTGCCACCAGTTCGGGTGGCGAGCAGTACTTC

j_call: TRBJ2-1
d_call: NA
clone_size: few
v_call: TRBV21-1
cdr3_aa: CASSSERDRVTYNEQFF
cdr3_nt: TGTGCCAGCAGCAGCGAAAGAGACAGGGTAACCTACAATGAGCAGTTCTTC

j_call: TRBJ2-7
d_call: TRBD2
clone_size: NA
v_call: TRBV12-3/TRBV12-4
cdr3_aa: CASSLDLGLAGNEQYF
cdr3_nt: TGTGCCAGCAGTTTAGATCTCGGCCTAGCGGGAAACGAGCAGTACTTC

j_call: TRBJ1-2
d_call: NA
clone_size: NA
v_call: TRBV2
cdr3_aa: CASSERGDGYGYTF
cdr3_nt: TGTGCCAGCAGTGAACGGGGGGACGGCTATGGCTACACCTTC

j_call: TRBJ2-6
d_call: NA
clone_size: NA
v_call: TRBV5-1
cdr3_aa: CASSLDSSYSGANVLTF
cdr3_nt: TGCGCCAGCAGCTTGGACAGCTCCTACTCTGGGGCCAACGTCCTGACTTTC

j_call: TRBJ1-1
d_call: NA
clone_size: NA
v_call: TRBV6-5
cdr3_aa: CASSPISGGPNTEAFF
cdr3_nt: TGTGCCAGCAGCCCAATCTCCGGGGGCCCGAACACTGAAGCTTTCTTT

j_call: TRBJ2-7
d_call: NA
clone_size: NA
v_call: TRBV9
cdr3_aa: CASSAGADSYEQYF
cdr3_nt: TGTGCCAGCAGCGCCGGGGCCGACTCCTACGAGCAGTACTTC

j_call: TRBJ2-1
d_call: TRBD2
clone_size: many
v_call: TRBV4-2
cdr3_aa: CASSLRLAGSSYNEQFF
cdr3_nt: TGTGCCAGCAGCCTGAGACTAGCGGGAAGCTCCTACAATGAGCAGTTCTTC

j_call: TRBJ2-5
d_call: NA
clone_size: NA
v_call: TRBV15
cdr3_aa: CATSRGTATGTQYF
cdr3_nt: TGTGCCACCAGCAGAGGTACAGCAACGGGGACCCAGTACTTC

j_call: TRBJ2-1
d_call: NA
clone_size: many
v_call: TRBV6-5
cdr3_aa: CASSTNNEQFF
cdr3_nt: TGTGCCAGCAGTACGAACAATGAGCAGTTCTTC

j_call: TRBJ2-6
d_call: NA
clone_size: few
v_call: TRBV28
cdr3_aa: CASSLSGYLSGANVLTF
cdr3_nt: TGTGCCAGCAGTTTAAGTGGGTACCTCTCTGGGGCCAACGTCCTGACTTTC

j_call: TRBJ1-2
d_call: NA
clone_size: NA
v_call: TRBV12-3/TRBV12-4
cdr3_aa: CASSPPTPQGRSYGYTF
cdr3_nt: TGTGCCAGCAGTCCCCCGACCCCTCAGGGAAGGAGTTATGGCTACACCTTC

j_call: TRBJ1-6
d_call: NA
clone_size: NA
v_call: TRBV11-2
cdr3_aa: CASSLGTNSPLHF
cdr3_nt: TGTGCCAGCAGCTTAGGCACAAATTCACCCCTCCACTTT

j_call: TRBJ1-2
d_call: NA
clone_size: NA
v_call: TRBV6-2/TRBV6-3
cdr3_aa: CASSYSSSNYGYTF
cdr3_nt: TGTGCCAGCAGTTACTCGTCGTCTAACTATGGCTACACCTTC

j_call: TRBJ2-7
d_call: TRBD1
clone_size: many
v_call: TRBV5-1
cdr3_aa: CAMTRDRGEAEYEQYF
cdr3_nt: TGCGCCATGACACGGGACAGGGGTGAAGCGGAGTACGAGCAGTACTTC

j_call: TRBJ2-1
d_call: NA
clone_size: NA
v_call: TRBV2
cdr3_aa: CATSTDGVSYNEQFF
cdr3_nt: TGTGCCACGAGTACGGATGGGGTCTCCTACAATGAGCAGTTCTTC

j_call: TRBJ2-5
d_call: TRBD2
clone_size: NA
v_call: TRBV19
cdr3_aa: CASSPGGGEETQYF
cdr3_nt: TGTGCCAGCAGCCCGGGGGGGGGTGAAGAGACCCAGTACTTC

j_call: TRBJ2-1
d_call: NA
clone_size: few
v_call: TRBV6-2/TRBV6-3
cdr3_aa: CASSYSTETSF
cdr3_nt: TGTGCCAGCAGTTACTCCACAGAGACTAGTTTC

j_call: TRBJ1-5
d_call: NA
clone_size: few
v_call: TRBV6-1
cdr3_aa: CASGPGGSQPQHF
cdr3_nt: TGTGCCAGCGGCCCGGGAGGGAGTCAGCCCCAGCATTTT

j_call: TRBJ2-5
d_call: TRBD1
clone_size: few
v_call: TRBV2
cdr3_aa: CASGGQNQETQYF
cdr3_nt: TGTGCCAGCGGGGGACAGAACCAAGAGACCCAGTACTTC

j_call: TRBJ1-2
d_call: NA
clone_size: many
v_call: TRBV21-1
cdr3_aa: CDFARGAAQILYGYTF
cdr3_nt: NA

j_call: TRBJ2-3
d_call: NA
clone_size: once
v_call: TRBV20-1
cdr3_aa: CSARDQYDTDTQYF
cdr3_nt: TGCAGTGCTAGAGATCAATATGACACAGATACGCAGTATTTT

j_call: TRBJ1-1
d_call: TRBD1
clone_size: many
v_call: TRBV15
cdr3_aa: CATSSPRDRGPPFTEAFF
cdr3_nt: TGTGCCACCAGCAGCCCCCGGGACAGGGGGCCCCCTTTCACTGAAGCTTTCTTT

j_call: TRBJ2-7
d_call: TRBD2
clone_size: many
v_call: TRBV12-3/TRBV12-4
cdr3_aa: CASNPGGSSYEQYF
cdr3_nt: TGTGCCAGCAACCCGGGGGGGAGCTCCTACGAGCAGTACTTC

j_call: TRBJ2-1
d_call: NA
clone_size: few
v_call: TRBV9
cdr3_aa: CASSTGAYNEQFF
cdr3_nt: TGTGCCAGCAGCACCGGGGCTTACAATGAGCAGTTCTTC

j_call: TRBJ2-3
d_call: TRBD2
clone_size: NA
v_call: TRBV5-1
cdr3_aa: CASSSGTSFLVDTQYF
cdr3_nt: TGCGCCAGCAGCTCCGGGACTAGTTTTTTAGTGGATACGCAGTATTTT

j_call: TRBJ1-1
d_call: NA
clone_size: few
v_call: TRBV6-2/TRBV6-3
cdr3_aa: CASRVGQFTEAFF
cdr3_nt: TGTGCCAGCAGGGTAGGACAGTTCACTGAAGCTTTCTTT

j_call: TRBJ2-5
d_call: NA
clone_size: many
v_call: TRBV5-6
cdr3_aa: CASSLAETQYF
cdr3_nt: TGTGCCAGCAGCTTGGCTGAGACCCAGTACTTC

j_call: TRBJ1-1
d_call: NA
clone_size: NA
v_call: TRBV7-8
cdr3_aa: CASSLSPLYPEAFF
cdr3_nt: TGTGCCAGCAGCTTATCCCCTCTCTATCCTGAAGCTTTCTTT

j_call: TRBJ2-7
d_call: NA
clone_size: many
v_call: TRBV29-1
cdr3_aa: CSVRTAIPYEQYF
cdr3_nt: TGCAGCGTTCGGACAGCGATACCCTACGAGCAGTACTTC

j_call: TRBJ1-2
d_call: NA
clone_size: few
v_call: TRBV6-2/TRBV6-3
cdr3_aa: CASSYSNGYTF
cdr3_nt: TGTGCCAGCAGTTACTCGAACGGCTACACCTTC